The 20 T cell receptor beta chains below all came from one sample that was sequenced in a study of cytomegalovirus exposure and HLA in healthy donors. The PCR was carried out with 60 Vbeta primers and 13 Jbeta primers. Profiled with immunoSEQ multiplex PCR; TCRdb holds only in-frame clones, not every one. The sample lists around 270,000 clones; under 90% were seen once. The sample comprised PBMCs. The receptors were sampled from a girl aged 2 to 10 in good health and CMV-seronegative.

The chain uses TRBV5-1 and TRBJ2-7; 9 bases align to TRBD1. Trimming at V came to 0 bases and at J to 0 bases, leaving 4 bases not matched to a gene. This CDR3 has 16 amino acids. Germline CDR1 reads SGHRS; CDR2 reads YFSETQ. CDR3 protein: CASSLAGTGFSYEQYF. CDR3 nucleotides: TGCGCCAGCAGCTTGGCAGGGACAGGGTTCTCCTACGAGCAGTACTTC.

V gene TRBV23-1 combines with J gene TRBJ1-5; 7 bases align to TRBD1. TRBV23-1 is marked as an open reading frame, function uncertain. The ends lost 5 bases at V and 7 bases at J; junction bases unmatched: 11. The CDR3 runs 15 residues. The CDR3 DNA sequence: TGCGCCAGCAGTACAGGGGCCAAACTTCGACAGCCCCAGCATTTT. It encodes CASSTGAKLRQPQHF.

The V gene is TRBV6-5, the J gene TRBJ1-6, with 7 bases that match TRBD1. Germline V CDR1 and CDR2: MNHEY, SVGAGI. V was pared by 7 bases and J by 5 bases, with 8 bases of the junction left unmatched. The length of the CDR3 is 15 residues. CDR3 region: CASTLRGTDNSPLHF. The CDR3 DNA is TGTGCCAGCACCCTTCGAGGGACAGATAATTCACCCCTCCACTTT.

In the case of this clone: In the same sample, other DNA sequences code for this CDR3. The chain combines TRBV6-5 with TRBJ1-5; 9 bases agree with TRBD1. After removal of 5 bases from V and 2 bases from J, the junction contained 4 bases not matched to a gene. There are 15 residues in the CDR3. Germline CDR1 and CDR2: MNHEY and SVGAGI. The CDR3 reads CASSTGGAGNQPQHF. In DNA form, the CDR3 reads TGTGCCAGCAGTACAGGGGGCGCCGGCAATCAGCCCCAGCATTTT.

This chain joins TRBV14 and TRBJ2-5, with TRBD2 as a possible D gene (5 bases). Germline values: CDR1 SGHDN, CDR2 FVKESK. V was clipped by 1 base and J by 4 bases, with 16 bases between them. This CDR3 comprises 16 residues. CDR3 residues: CASSQGSRTSIETQYF. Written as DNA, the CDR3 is TGTGCCAGCAGCCAAGGATCCAGGACTTCGATAGAGACCCAGTACTTC.

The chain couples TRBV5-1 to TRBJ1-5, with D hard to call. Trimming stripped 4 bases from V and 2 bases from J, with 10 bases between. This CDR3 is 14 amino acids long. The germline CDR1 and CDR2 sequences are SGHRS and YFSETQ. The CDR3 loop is CASSPGIRNQPQHF. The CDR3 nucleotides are TGCGCCAGCAGCCCCGGGATCCGCAATCAGCCCCAGCATTTT.

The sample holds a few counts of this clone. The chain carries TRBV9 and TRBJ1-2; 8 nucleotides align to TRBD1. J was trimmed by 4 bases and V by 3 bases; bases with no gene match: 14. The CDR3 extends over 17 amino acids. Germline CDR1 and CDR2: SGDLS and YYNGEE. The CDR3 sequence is CASSALVGDRPIYGYTF. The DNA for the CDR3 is TGTGCCAGCAGCGCGTTAGTGGGGGACAGGCCGATCTATGGCTACACCTTC.

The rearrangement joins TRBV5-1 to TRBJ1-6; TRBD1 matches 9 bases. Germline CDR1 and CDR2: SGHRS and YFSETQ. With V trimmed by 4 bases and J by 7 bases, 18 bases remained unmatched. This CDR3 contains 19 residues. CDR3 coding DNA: TGCGCCAGCAGCATTCTACCCCCCGGGACAGGGCGAAGCAATTCACCCCTCCACTTT. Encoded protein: CASSILPPGTGRSNSPLHF.

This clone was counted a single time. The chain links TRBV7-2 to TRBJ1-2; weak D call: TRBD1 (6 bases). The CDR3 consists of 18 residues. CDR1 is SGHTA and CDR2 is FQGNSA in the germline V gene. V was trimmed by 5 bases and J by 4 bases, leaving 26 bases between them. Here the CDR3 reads CASSPSPPQGNVGYGYTF. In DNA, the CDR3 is TGTGCCAGCAGCCCATCGCCACCACAGGGAAACGTTGGCTATGGCTACACCTTC.

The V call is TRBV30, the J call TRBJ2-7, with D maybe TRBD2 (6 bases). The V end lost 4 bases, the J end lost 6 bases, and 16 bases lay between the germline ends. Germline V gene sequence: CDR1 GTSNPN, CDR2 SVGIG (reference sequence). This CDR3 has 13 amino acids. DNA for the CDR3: TGTGCCTGGATTTCCAGCGGGTATGGCGAGCAGTACTTC. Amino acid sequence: CAWISSGYGEQYF.

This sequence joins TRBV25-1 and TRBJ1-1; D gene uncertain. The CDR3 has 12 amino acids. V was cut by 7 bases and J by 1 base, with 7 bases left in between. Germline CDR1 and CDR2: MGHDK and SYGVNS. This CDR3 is CASTRGNTEAFF. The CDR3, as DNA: TGTGCCAGCACTCGGGGGAACACTGAAGCTTTCTTT.

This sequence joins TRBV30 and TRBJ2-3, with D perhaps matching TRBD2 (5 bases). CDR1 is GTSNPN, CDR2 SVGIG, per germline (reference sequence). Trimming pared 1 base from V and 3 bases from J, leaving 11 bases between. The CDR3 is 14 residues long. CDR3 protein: CAWSEISATDTQYF. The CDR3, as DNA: TGTGCCTGGAGTGAGATTAGCGCGACAGATACGCAGTATTTT.

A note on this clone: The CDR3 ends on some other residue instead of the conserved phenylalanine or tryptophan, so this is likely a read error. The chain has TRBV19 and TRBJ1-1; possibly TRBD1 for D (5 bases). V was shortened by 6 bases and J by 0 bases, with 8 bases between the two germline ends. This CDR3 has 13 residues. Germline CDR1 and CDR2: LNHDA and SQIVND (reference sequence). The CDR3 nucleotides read TGTGCCAGTAGCGGGGGGATGAACACTGAAGCTTTCCTT. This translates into CASSGGMNTEAFL.

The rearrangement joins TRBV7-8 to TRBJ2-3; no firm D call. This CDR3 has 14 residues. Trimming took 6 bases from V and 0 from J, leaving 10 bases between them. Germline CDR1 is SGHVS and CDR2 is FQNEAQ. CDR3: CASRTATSTDTQYF. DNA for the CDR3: TGTGCCAGCAGGACCGCGACTAGCACAGATACGCAGTATTTT. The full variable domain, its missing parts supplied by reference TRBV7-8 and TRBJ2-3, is GAGVSQSPRYKVAKRGQDVALRCDPISGHVSLFWYQQALGQGPEFLTYFQNEAQLDKSGLPSDRFFAERPEGSVSTLKIQRTQQEDSAVYLCASRTATSTDTQYFGPGTRLTVL.

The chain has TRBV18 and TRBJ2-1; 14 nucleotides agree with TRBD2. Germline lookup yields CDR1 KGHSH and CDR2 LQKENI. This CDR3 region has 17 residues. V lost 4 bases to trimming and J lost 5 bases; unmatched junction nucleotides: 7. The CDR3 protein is CASSRGLAGGSHNEQFF. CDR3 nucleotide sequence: TGTGCCAGCTCACGTGGACTAGCGGGAGGTTCCCACAATGAGCAGTTCTTC.

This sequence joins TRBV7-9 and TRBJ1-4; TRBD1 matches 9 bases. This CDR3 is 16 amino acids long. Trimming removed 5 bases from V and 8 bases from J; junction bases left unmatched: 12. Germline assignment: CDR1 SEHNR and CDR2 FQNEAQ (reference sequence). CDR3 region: CASSGEHRGLREKLFF. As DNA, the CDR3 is TGTGCCAGCAGCGGCGAGCACAGGGGGCTACGGGAAAAACTGTTTTTT.

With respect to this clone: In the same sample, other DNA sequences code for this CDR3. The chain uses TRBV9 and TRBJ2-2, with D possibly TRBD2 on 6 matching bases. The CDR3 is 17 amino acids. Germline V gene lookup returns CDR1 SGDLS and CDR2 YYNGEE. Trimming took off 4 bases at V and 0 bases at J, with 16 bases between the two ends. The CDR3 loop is CASSKGGVGSNTGELFF. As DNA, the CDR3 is TGTGCCAGCAGCAAGGGAGGCGTGGGTTCGAACACCGGGGAGCTGTTTTTT.

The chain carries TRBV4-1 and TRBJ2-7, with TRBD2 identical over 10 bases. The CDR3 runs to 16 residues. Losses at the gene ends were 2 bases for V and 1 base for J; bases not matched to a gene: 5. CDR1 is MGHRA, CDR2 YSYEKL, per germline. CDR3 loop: CASSQISGGASYEQYF. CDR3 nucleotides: TGCGCCAGCAGCCAAATCAGCGGGGGGGCTTCCTACGAGCAGTACTTC.

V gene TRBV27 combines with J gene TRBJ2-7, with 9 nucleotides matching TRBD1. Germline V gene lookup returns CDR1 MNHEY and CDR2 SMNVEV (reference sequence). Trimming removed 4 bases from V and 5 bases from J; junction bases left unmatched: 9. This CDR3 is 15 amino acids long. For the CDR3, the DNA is TGTGCCAGCAGTTCTACCGGGACAGGGTCCCACGAGCAGTACTTC. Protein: CASSSTGTGSHEQYF.

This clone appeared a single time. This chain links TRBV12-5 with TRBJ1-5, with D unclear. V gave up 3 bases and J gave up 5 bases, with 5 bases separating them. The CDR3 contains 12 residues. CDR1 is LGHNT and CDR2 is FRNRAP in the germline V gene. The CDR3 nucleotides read TGTGCTAGTGGTTTTGTCGATCAGCCCCAGCATTTT. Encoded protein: CASGFVDQPQHF.